These 11 T cell receptor beta chains originate from one sample sequenced in a study of a mutant IDH1 vaccine in newly diagnosed glioma. Sequencing was performed with immunoSEQ multiplex PCR; in TCRdb, only in-frame clones are kept and a portion is missing. The profile covers some 60,000 clones, with about 80% appearing a single time and 5% to 6.5% taken by the ten largest. Time point specified: week 11, during vaccination. Topical imiquimod accompanied each vaccine dose, which consisted of 300 ug of mutant IDH1 20-mer peptide. Their cognate antigens are unknown. Sequenced here: PBMCs, sampled from a glioma patient whose treatment included an IDH1 peptide vaccine. Receptor source: a man aged 45-65 years with glioma.

CDR3 in amino acids: CASSLGEQFF. The CDR3 bases are TGTGCCAGCAGCTTGGGGGAGCAGTTCTTC. This chain joins TRBV7-9 and TRBJ2-1, with D unclear. V lost 3 bases and J 10 bases, leaving 4 bases between the germline ends. Looked up from germline, CDR1 is SEHNR and CDR2 is FQNEAQ (reference sequence). CDR3 size: 10 residues.

The chain links TRBV6-1 to TRBJ1-1, with no clear D. CDR1 MNHNS and CDR2 SASEGT come from the germline V gene. V lost 7 bases and J lost 6, with 6 bases in between. The CDR3 is 10 amino acids. CDR3 protein: CASTAAEAFF. CDR3 nucleotides: TGTGCCAGCACGGCGGCTGAAGCTTTCTTT.

The gene calls are TRBV7-2 and TRBJ1-1, with D uncertain. Germline V gene lookup returns CDR1 SGHTA and CDR2 FQGNSA. The CDR3 runs 12 residues. V was cut by 3 bases and J by 0 bases, with 2 bases left in between. The CDR3 loop is CASSLVNTEAFF. The CDR3 DNA reads as TGTGCCAGCAGCTTGGTGAACACTGAAGCTTTCTTT. Using reference TRBV7-2 and TRBJ1-1 for the parts outside the CDR3, the full variable domain is GAGVSQSPSNKVTEKGKDVELRCDPISGHTALYWYRQSLGQGLEFLIYFQGNSAPDKSGLPSDRFSAERTGGSVSTLTIQRTQQEDSAVYLCASSLVNTEAFFGQGTRLTVV.

This clone was observed once. V usage is TRBV28 and J usage is TRBJ2-2; tentatively, D is TRBD2 (5 bases). Trimming cost V 3 bases and J 1 base, with 9 bases left between them. Germline CDR1 is MDHEN and CDR2 is SYDVKM. There are 15 residues in the CDR3. The CDR3 nucleotides are TGTGCCAGCAGTTTCGGGGTATGGAACACCGGGGAGCTGTTTTTT. It codes for CASSFGVWNTGELFF. The full variable domain, completed using reference TRBV28 and TRBJ2-2, is DVKVTQSSRYLVKRTGEKVFLECVQDMDHENMFWYRQDPGLGLRLIYFSYDVKMKEKGDIPEGYSVSREKKERFSLILESASTNQTSMYLCASSFGVWNTGELFFGEGSRLTVL.

The chain couples TRBV5-1 to TRBJ1-1; a weak D match, TRBD1 (5 bases). Germline V gene data show CDR1 as SGHRS and CDR2 as YFSETQ. The ends were cut back, 4 bases at V and 1 base at J, with 11 bases in the middle. The CDR3 consists of 14 residues. The CDR3 DNA sequence: TGCGCCAGCAGCAGCGAGGGGTGGAACACTGAAGCTTTCTTT. Protein product: CASSSEGWNTEAFF.

The V call is TRBV19, the J call TRBJ2-5; 7 bases agree with TRBD2. CDR1 and CDR2 from the germline V gene are LNHDA and SQIVND (reference sequence). V was pared by 4 bases and J by 5 bases, with 10 bases of the junction left unmatched. The CDR3 runs 15 residues. The CDR3 bases are TGTGCCAGTAGTACCGGCCCGGGAGCGGGGGAGACCCAGTACTTC. Its translation is CASSTGPGAGETQYF.

In its sample, this clone was seen once. J is TRBJ2-1 and V is TRBV2, with D perhaps matching TRBD2 (6 bases). V was shortened by 3 bases and J by 6 bases, with 15 bases between the two germline ends. This CDR3 region has 15 residues. CDR1 is SNHLY and CDR2 is FYNNEI in the germline V gene. CDR3 coding DNA: TGTGCCAGCAGTGACCAGGGCCCCGGGAGCAATGAGCAGTTCTTC. This translates into CASSDQGPGSNEQFF. The complete variable domain, with remaining parts taken from reference TRBV2 and TRBJ2-1, reads EPEVTQTPSHQVTQMGQEVILRCVPISNHLYFYWYRQILGQKVEFLVSFYNNEISEKSEIFDDQFSVERPDGSNFTLKIRSTKLEDSAMYFCASSDQGPGSNEQFFGPGTRLTVL.

This clone was counted a few times. The genes are TRBV5-1 and TRBJ2-1; tentatively, D is TRBD2 (6 bases). The V end was cut by 4 bases, the J end by 6 bases, with 20 bases between. CDR1 SGHRS and CDR2 YFSETQ come from the germline V gene. The CDR3 loop spans 16 amino acids. In DNA form, the CDR3 reads TGCGCCAGCAGCCAAAACTCGGGACTCGTCCTCAATGAGCAGTTCTTC. This gives the protein CASSQNSGLVLNEQFF.

This clone has a single count. The CDR3 DNA sequence: TGTGCCAGCAGTTTTACAGGTTACGAGCAGTACTTC. It is translated as CASSFTGYEQYF. The genes are TRBV11-2 and TRBJ2-7; possible D gene TRBD1, 5 bases. Per the germline V gene, CDR1 is SGHAT and CDR2 is FQNNGV. The CDR3 loop spans 12 amino acids. Trimming shortened V by 6 bases and J by 4 bases, and 10 bases separated the two germline ends.

The chain uses TRBV9 and TRBJ2-5, with no clear D. This CDR3 is 14 amino acids long. The V end lost 3 bases, the J end lost 2 bases, and 11 bases lay between the germline ends. The germline CDR1 and CDR2 sequences are SGDLS and YYNGEE. The DNA of the CDR3 is TGTGCCAGCAGCGGGGCAACCTTACAAGAGACCCAGTACTTC. It is translated as CASSGATLQETQYF. The entire variable domain, with the rest obtained from reference TRBV9 and TRBJ2-5, is as follows: DSGVTQTPKHLITATGQRVTLRCSPRSGDLSVYWYQQSLDQGLQFLIQYYNGEERAKGNILERFSAQQFPDLHSELNLSSLELGDSALYFCASSGATLQETQYFGPGTRLLVL.

This clone was observed once. The rearrangement links TRBV11-3 to TRBJ1-1, with 9 bases identical to TRBD1. The V gene's germline CDR1 is SGHNT and CDR2 YENEEA. The CDR3 totals 15 residues. V lost 5 bases and J lost 2; bases outside the gene matches: 6. The CDR3 DNA follows: TGTGCCAGCAGCCAAGGCACAGGGGGCAACACTGAAGCTTTCTTT. As protein: CASSQGTGGNTEAFF.